The sequence of this T cell receptor beta chain was determined in a study of blood T cell repertoires in COVID-19. CDR3 length: 18 amino acids. V was clipped by 4 bases and J by 0 bases; unmatched bases: 10. Germline CDR1 and CDR2: MNHNS and SASEGT. Recruits, aged roughly 18 to 100 years, lived in 20 to 30 US areas. In the source study's methods: Using reference gene primer amplification, nucleated cell counts were estimated. Sequenced by immunoSEQ multiplex PCR; TCRdb stores in-frame clones only, minus some. The V and J calls and clone size come from that table; D and trimming were worked out from the DNA. The sample lists 300,000 to 400,000 clones; 70% to 90% were seen once.

The chain uses TRBV6-1 and TRBJ2-7, with 12 bases fitting TRBD2. Sequenced sample: PBMCs or T cells enriched from blood (not recorded which). This TCR came from a woman between 25 and 40 years old with acute COVID-19. CDR3 region: CASSVYAQTSGGSYEQYF. In nucleotides, the CDR3 is TGTGCCAGCAGTGTCTACGCGCAGACTAGCGGGGGCTCCTACGAGCAGTACTTC.